Each of the 28 T cell receptor beta chains below was sequenced from the same sample in a study of Ad26.COV2.S vaccination and SARS-CoV-2 variants. As to treatment: roughly 19 received Ad26.COV2.S at low or high dose, single or two shots; a few received placebo; per-sample allocation not given. It was on day 63 after the first vaccine or placebo injection that samples were taken. Using immunoSEQ multiplex PCR, the repertoire was profiled, and TCRdb retains in-frame clones only, with some absent. The sample has approximately 500,000 clones, 87% seen once. The source was peripheral blood, collected in a trial of Ad26.COV2.S vaccine versus placebo. The receptors were sampled from a person aged 18-60 years who received the Ad26.COV2.S COVID-19 vaccine or a placebo.

This clone was counted once. V gene TRBV19 combines with J gene TRBJ2-7; no clear D. CDR1 LNHDA and CDR2 SQIVND come from the germline V gene (reference sequence). V was pared by 2 bases and J by 4 bases, with 9 bases between. This CDR3 has 13 residues. The CDR3 nucleotides are TGTGCCAGTAGTATACGCGGCAGATACGAGCAGTACTTC. It specifies CASSIRGRYEQYF.

Here the CDR3 reads CASSETTVNYEMEYF. In DNA, the CDR3 is TGTGCCAGCAGTGAAACGACAGTCAACTACGAGATGGAGTACTTC. This chain connects TRBV2 to TRBJ2-7; tentatively, D is TRBD1 (5 bases). CDR3 length: 15 amino acids. Trimming pared 2 bases from V and 11 bases from J, leaving 22 bases between. Germline-derived CDR1 and CDR2 are SNHLY and FYNNEI.

The chain is built from TRBV28 and TRBJ1-5; TRBD1 is a possible D gene (5 bases). The CDR3 sequence is 15 residues long. Trimming removed 10 bases from V and 2 bases from J, with 18 bases in between. Germline assignment: CDR1 MDHEN and CDR2 SYDVKM. CDR3 coding DNA: TGTGCCACTTCCCTCGCCGGGGGTGGCAATCAGCCCCAGCATTTT. Translated, it gives CATSLAGGGNQPQHF.

The CDR3: CASSQDGRRLSSYNEQFF. The CDR3 bases are TGTGCCAGCAGCCAAGATGGTCGGCGCCTGAGCTCCTACAATGAGCAGTTCTTC. V usage is TRBV4-2 and J usage is TRBJ2-1; D unresolved. Trimming took 0 bases from V and 0 from J, leaving 15 bases between them. Germline V gene data show CDR1 as LGHNA and CDR2 as YNFKEQ. This CDR3 is built from 18 residues.

The chain uses TRBV28 and TRBJ2-5; either TRBD1 or TRBD2 may fit D (7 bases each). CDR3 length: 15 residues. Germline assignment: CDR1 MDHEN and CDR2 SYDVKM. V was shortened by 6 bases and J by 4 bases, with 18 bases between the two germline ends. The CDR3 reads CASRPRTGGGETQYF. DNA for the CDR3: TGTGCCAGCAGACCTCGGACAGGCGGGGGAGAGACCCAGTACTTC.

This clone has just one count. The V gene is TRBV24-1, the J gene TRBJ2-1; TRBD2 agrees at 7 bases. The J segment lost 7 bases and the V segment lost 9 bases, leaving 5 bases of the junction unmatched. This CDR3 is 12 amino acids long. Germline V gives CDR1 KGHDR, CDR2 SFDVKD. In DNA, the CDR3 is TGTGCCACCGGGCGGGAGCGTAATGAGCAGTTCTTC. Protein product: CATGRERNEQFF.

The rearrangement uses TRBV30 and TRBJ2-7, with 9 bases fitting TRBD2. The germline gives CDR1 GTSNPN, CDR2 SVGIG (reference sequence). With V trimmed by 1 base and J by 3 bases, 7 bases remained unmatched. The CDR3 runs to 15 residues. CDR3 region: CAWSALAGLSYEQYF. CDR3 in DNA: TGTGCCTGGAGTGCCCTAGCGGGACTAAGCTACGAGCAGTACTTC.

A few counts support this clone. The chain carries TRBV18 and TRBJ1-5; TRBD1 aligns across 7 bases. This CDR3 is built from 16 residues. Germline CDR1 and CDR2: KGHSH and LQKENI. J gave up 4 bases and V 1 base, and 7 bases lay outside the gene matches. The DNA for the CDR3 is TGTGCCAGCTCACCACGAAAGACAGGGACTAATCAGCCCCAGCATTTT. Its protein is CASSPRKTGTNQPQHF.

The J gene is TRBJ2-3, the V gene TRBV5-1; TRBD1 matches 7 bases. The CDR3 is 17 amino acids. Germline CDR1 is SGHRS and CDR2 is YFSETQ. J lost 1 base, V lost 0 bases, and 8 bases had no gene match. Here the CDR3 DNA reads TGCGCCAGCAGCTTGGCAAAGCAGGGGGTCGGCACAGATACGCAGTATTTT. This codes for CASSLAKQGVGTDTQYF.

About this clone itself: Different DNA sequences within this sample yield the same CDR3. The chain employs TRBV7-2 and TRBJ2-1; D may be TRBD1 or TRBD2 (6 bases each). Between the trimmed V and J ends, which lost 1 base and 10 bases, there was a span of 11 bases. The germline gives CDR1 SGHTA, CDR2 FQGNSA. This CDR3 spans 13 amino acids. This chain's CDR3 is CASSLEGGREQFF. The CDR3 DNA is TGTGCCAGCAGCTTAGAGGGGGGCCGGGAGCAGTTCTTC.

The rearrangement uses TRBV7-2 and TRBJ2-5, with D possibly being TRBD2 (5 bases). The CDR3 runs to 15 residues. Germline loops: CDR1 SGHTA, CDR2 FQGNSA. Trimming took off 1 base at V and 3 bases at J, with 12 bases between the two ends. CDR3 protein: CASSLGLRAEETQYF. CDR3 nucleotides: TGTGCCAGCAGCTTAGGACTGCGAGCGGAAGAGACCCAGTACTTC.

J is TRBJ1-2 and V is TRBV7-8; D remains ambiguous. The V gene lost 5 bases and the J gene lost 7 bases, with 14 bases spanning the gap. Looked up from germline, CDR1 is SGHVS and CDR2 is FQNEAQ. This CDR3 has 13 residues. The CDR3 DNA sequence: TGTGCCAGCAGCCGGCTTTCAGAGGGTGGCTACACCTTC. Its protein product is CASSRLSEGGYTF.

The chain carries TRBV10-3 and TRBJ2-5; D call uncertain. Germline V gives CDR1 ENHRY, CDR2 SYGVKD. This CDR3 contains 14 residues. The ends were cut back, 2 bases at V and 5 bases at J, with 12 bases in the middle. Here the CDR3 DNA reads TGTGCCATCAGTGAGCTGTCGAGGCGTGAGACCCAGTACTTC. It specifies CAISELSRRETQYF.

The rearrangement uses TRBV16 and TRBJ1-5; 8 bases line up with TRBD1. The trim removed 0 bases at V and 7 bases at J, leaving 5 bases unmatched. The V gene's germline CDR1 is KGHSY and CDR2 FQNENV. This CDR3 has 15 residues. This CDR3 is CASSQSSGDRQPQHF. In DNA form, the CDR3 reads TGTGCCAGCAGCCAATCGAGCGGGGACAGGCAGCCCCAGCATTTT.

This clone was seen a handful of times. The chain combines TRBV3-1 (or the pseudogene TRBV3-2) with TRBJ1-1, with 9 bases that match TRBD1. Germline-derived CDR1 and CDR2 are LGHDT and YNNKEL (reference sequence). The CDR3 sequence is 14 residues long. J was trimmed by 3 bases and V by 4 bases; bases with no gene match: 3. The CDR3 reads CASSPGTGYTEAFF. Written as DNA, the CDR3 is TGTGCCAGCAGCCCCGGGACAGGGTACACTGAAGCTTTCTTT.

The rearrangement joins TRBV30 to TRBJ2-7; D gene unclear. Germline V lookup: CDR1 GTSNPN, CDR2 SVGIG (reference sequence). Trimming removed 2 bases from V and 5 bases from J, with 13 bases in between. This CDR3 region has 13 residues. The CDR3 region has the DNA TGTGCCTGGAGTCGCAGCTTAGGGAACGAGCAGTACTTC. The encoded protein is CAWSRSLGNEQYF.

This clone was counted once. CDR3 sequence (DNA): TGTGCAAGTCGCTTAGCCGGGTTTGGCTACACCTTC. The encoded protein is CASRLAGFGYTF. The chain employs TRBV12-2 and TRBJ1-2. TRBV12-2 represents a pseudogene. The CDR3 sequence is 12 residues long.

The rearrangement uses TRBV2 and TRBJ1-6; 9 nucleotides match TRBD1. The germline V gene has CDR1 SNHLY and CDR2 FYNNEI. The CDR3 runs 13 residues. Losses at the gene ends were 6 bases for V and 16 bases for J; bases not matched to a gene: 10. This CDR3 reads CASRGTGLLPLHF. The DNA of the CDR3 is TGTGCCAGCAGGGGGACAGGGTTGCTCCCTCTCCACTTT.

The rearrangement links TRBV28 to TRBJ2-3; weak D call: TRBD1 (5 bases). This CDR3 contains 16 residues. V dropped 2 bases and J dropped 4 bases, with 16 bases sitting between them. Germline CDR1 reads MDHEN; CDR2 reads SYDVKM. CDR3: CASSLRLRVYPDTQYF. The CDR3 DNA is TGTGCCAGCAGTTTAAGGCTCAGGGTTTACCCAGATACGCAGTATTTT.

The chain employs TRBV9 and TRBJ2-1; the D gene is possibly TRBD2 (6 bases). This CDR3 contains 15 residues. V lost 2 bases to trimming and J lost 7 bases, with 16 bases between them. CDR1 is SGDLS, CDR2 YYNGEE, per germline. The CDR3 region is CASSVGEAGGNEQFF. CDR3 nucleotides: TGTGCCAGCAGCGTGGGAGAAGCGGGTGGGAATGAGCAGTTCTTC.

The table lists this clone with a few counts. The chain is built from TRBV30 and TRBJ2-1; D unresolved. V gave up 1 base and J gave up 1 base, with 2 bases separating them. CDR3 size: 12 residues. Germline lookup yields CDR1 GTSNPN and CDR2 SVGIG (reference sequence). The DNA of the CDR3 is TGTGCCTGGAGTGAATCCTACAATGAGCAGTTCTTC. Translation: CAWSESYNEQFF.

The chain is built from TRBV19 and TRBJ2-7; D unresolved. Germline V CDR1 and CDR2: LNHDA, SQIVND (reference sequence). CDR3 length equals 15 residues. Deletions cut 3 bases from V and 4 bases from J, with 16 bases between. CDR3 bases: TGTGCCAGTAGTATCGGAAGTGCCCAGCCTTACGAGCAGTACTTC. It yields the protein CASSIGSAQPYEQYF.

The chain joins TRBV4-2 to TRBJ2-5; 7 nucleotides agree with TRBD2. Germline V lookup: CDR1 LGHNA, CDR2 YNFKEQ. This CDR3 has 17 amino acids. Trimming took 0 bases from V and 5 from J; bases not matched to a gene: 12. CDR3 coding DNA: TGTGCCAGCAGCCAAGATCCCACTAGCGCGGGGTTGGAGACCCAGTACTTC. Translating it yields CASSQDPTSAGLETQYF.

This clone has just one count. This rearrangement joins TRBV6-6 to TRBJ2-5; D gene ambiguous. The CDR3 sequence is 15 residues long. Per germline, CDR1 MNHNY and CDR2 SVGAGI (reference sequence). V shed 3 bases and J shed 0 bases, with 11 bases lying between them. The CDR3 DNA reads as TGTGCCAGCAGTTATCCGACTGAGTACCAAGAGACCCAGTACTTC. Its translation is CASSYPTEYQETQYF.

V gene TRBV25-1 combines with J gene TRBJ2-1; D not resolved. V was clipped by 8 bases and J by 14 bases, with 16 bases between them. The germline CDR1 and CDR2 sequences are MGHDK and SYGVNS. CDR3 length: 11 amino acids. The CDR3 region is CASATGFWKFF. The DNA of the CDR3 is TGTGCCAGCGCGACCGGATTTTGGAAGTTCTTC.

The chain has TRBV19 and TRBJ2-7; no firm D call. The CDR3 contains 12 residues. Germline V gives CDR1 LNHDA, CDR2 SQIVND (reference sequence). Trimming cost V 6 bases and J 1 base, with 7 bases left between them. The CDR3 DNA reads TGTGCCAGTAGAGGCCGATCCTACGAGCAGTACTTC. Protein: CASRGRSYEQYF.

This chain uses TRBV5-4 with TRBJ2-1, with TRBD2 matching 9 bases. With V trimmed by 0 bases and J by 11 bases, 12 bases remained unmatched. The CDR3 consists of 16 residues. Germline CDR1 reads SGHNT; CDR2 reads YYREEE (reference sequence). Here the CDR3 reads CASSLGGTSPREKQFF. CDR3 nucleotides: TGTGCCAGCAGCTTGGGAGGGACTAGCCCAAGAGAGAAGCAGTTCTTC.

Comment on this clone: Mismatch with germline at one junction end may stem from a read error. The rearrangement links TRBV5-8 to TRBJ1-1; D not resolved. CDR1 SGHTS and CDR2 YDEGEE come from the germline V gene. The CDR3 sequence is 10 residues long. The DNA of the CDR3 is TGTGCCAGCAGCGTAGGGCCCAAGAAATTT. It yields the protein CASSVGPKKF.